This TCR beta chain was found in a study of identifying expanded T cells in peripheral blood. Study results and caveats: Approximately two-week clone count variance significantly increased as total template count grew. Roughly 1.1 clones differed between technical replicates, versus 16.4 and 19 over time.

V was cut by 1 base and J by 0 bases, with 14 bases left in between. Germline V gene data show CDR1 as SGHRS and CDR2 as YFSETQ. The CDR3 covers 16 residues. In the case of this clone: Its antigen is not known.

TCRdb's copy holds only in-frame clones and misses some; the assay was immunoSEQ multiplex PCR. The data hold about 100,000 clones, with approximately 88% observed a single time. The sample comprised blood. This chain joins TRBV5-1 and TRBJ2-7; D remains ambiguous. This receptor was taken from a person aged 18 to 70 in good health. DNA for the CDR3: TGCGCCAGCAGCTTGTGGCAGTTACCTTTCTCCTACGAGCAGTACTTC. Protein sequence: CASSLWQLPFSYEQYF. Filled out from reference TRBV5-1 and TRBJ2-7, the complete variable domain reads KAGVTQTPRYLIKTRGQQVTLSCSPISGHRSVSWYQQTPGQGLQFLFEYFSETQRNKGNFPGRFSGRQFSNSRSEMNVSTLELGDSALYLCASSLWQLPFSYEQYFGPGTRLTVT.